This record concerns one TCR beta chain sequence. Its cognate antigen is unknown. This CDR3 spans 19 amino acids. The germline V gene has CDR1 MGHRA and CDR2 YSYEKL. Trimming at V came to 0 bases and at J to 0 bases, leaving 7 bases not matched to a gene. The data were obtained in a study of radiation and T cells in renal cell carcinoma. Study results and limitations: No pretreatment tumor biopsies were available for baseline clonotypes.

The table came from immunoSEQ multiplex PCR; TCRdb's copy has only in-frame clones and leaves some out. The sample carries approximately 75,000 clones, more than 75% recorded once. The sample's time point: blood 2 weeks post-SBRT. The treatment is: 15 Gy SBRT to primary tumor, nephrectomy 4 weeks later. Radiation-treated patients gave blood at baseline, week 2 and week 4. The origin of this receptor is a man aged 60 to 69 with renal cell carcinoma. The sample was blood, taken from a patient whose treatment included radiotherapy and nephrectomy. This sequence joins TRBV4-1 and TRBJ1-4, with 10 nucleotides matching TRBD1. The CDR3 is CASSQEWRGQGATNEKLFF. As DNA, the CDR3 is TGCGCCAGCAGCCAAGAGTGGAGAGGACAGGGGGCAACTAATGAAAAACTGTTTTTT.